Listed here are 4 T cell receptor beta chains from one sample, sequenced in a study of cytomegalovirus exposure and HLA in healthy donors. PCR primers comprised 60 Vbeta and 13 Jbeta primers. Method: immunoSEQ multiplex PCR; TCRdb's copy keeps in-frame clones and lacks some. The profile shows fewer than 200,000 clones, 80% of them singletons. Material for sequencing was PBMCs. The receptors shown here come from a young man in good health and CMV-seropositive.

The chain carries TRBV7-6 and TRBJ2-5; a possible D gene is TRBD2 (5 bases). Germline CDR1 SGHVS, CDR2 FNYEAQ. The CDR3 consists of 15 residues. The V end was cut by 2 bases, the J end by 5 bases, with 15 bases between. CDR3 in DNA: TGTGCCAGCAGCTTACACCGGACCGGCGGGGAGACCCAGTACTTC. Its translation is CASSLHRTGGETQYF.

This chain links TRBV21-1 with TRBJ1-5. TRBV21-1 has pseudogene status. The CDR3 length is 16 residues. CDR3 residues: CASGFATDGGCQPQHF. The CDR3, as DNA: TGTGCCAGCGGGTTTGCGACGGATGGGGGGTGTCAGCCCCAGCATTTT.

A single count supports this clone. The CDR3 DNA is TGTGCCAGCAGCTTAACGGGGACTAGCGGGGAACTAGATACGCAGTATTTT. It translates to CASSLTGTSGELDTQYF. The chain has TRBV7-3 and TRBJ2-3; 13 positions agree with TRBD2. The germline gives CDR1 SGHTA, CDR2 FQGTGA. CDR3 size: 17 residues. The J segment lost 5 bases and the V segment lost 0 bases, leaving 5 bases of the junction unmatched. The full variable domain, its missing parts supplied by reference TRBV7-3 and TRBJ2-3, is GAGVSQTPSNKVTEKGKYVELRCDPISGHTALYWYRQSLGQGPEFLIYFQGTGAADDSGLPNDRFFAVRPEGSVSTLKIQRTERGDSAVYLCASSLTGTSGELDTQYFGPGTRLTVL.

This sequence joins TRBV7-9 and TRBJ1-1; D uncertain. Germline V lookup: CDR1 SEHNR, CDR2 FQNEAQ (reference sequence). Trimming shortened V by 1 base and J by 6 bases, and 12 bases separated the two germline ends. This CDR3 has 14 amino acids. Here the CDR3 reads CASSLGPGRPEAFF. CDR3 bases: TGTGCCAGCAGCTTAGGACCAGGCCGCCCTGAAGCTTTCTTT.